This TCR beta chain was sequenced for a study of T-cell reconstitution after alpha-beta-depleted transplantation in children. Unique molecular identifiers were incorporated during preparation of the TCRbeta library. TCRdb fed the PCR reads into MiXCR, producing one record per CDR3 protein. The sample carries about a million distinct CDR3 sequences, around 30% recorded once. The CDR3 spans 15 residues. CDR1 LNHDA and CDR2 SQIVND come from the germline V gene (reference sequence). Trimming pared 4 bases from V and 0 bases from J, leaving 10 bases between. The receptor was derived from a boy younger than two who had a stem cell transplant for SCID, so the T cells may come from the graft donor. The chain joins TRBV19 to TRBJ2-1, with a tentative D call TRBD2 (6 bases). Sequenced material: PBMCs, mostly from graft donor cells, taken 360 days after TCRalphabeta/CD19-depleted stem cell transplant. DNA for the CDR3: TGTGCCAGTAGTACTACGGGGGTCTCCTACAATGAGCAGTTCTTC. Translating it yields CASSTTGVSYNEQFF. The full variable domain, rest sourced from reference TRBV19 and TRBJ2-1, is DGGITQSPKYLFRKEGQNVTLSCEQNLNHDAMYWYRQDPGQGLRLIYYSQIVNDFQKGDIAEGYSVSREKKESFPLTVTSAQKNPTAFYLCASSTTGVSYNEQFFGPGTRLTVL.